One and the same sample provided the 2 T cell receptor beta chains below, sequenced in a study of T cells generated in artificial thymic organoids. Reverse primers in the TRAC or TRBC constant regions drove separate semi-nested PCRs for TCRalpha and TCRbeta. TCRdb processed the 5' RACE reads anew with MiXCR; each CDR3 protein has one entry. This repertoire shows 5,000 to 7,000 distinct CDR3 sequences, approximately 30% found once; its top ten account for about 2.4%. Sequencing was performed on naive CD8+ T cells from blood. As for subset: CD3+TCRalphabeta+CD8SP T cells; for blood, CD45RO-CCR7+ naive CD8+ T cells. Receptor source: a human donor who gave cord blood stem cells for thymic organoid culture, a cardiac surgery patient who gave postnatal thymus, or a blood donor (not recorded which).

J is TRBJ2-1 and V is TRBV15; 15 bases map to TRBD2. Germline loops: CDR1 LNHNV, CDR2 YYDKDF (reference sequence). V shed 2 bases, J shed 3 bases, and the junction held 14 bases outside the gene matches. The CDR3 extends over 21 amino acids. The CDR3 nucleotides read TGTGCCACCAGCAGACTGAGTGGAGGGACTAGCGGGAGGAGGGACTACAATGAGCAGTTCTTC. Translating it yields CATSRLSGGTSGRRDYNEQFF.

Only a few counts were recorded for this clonotype. V gene TRBV29-1 combines with J gene TRBJ2-5; weak D call: TRBD1 (6 bases). The CDR3 consists of 14 residues. The germline V gene encodes CDR1 SQVTM and CDR2 ANQGSEA. V lost 4 bases and J 4 bases, leaving 16 bases between the germline ends. CDR3 in DNA: TGCAGCGTTGTATTGGCAGGGGATGGAGAGACCCAGTACTTC. Translating it yields CSVVLAGDGETQYF.